The 28 T cell receptor beta chains below all came from one sample that was sequenced in a study of vaccination effects on CD4 cells after COVID-19. Using viral peptide pools, the ViraFEST assay grew out antigen-specific CD4+ T cells prior to sequencing. Around day 10 of culture, CD4+ T cells were separated out. Each participant was given two doses of one vaccine (BNT162b2 or mRNA-1273). These receptors are not linked to any known antigen. The table came from immunoSEQ multiplex PCR; TCRdb's copy has only in-frame clones and leaves some out. The sample holds under 40,000 clones; roughly two thirds are singletons and the top ten take around 12%. Sample: CD4+ T cells from PBMCs cultured with HCoV-229E spike peptides, taken after COVID-19 vaccination. Source of these receptors: a human donor who received a COVID-19 vaccine.

This clone was detected only once. V gene TRBV12-3 or TRBV12-4 combines with J gene TRBJ1-2; D is possibly TRBD1 (6 bases). This CDR3 is built from 13 residues. V was shortened by 11 bases and J by 2 bases, with 15 bases between the two germline ends. In DNA form, the CDR3 reads TGTGCCGGAGCCCCGGGACAAAACTATGGCTACACCTTC. It translates to CAGAPGQNYGYTF.

The chain combines TRBV5-3 with TRBJ2-7; TRBD2 is a possible D gene (5 bases). TRBV5-3 is designated an ORF whose function remains uncertain. The CDR3 is 17 amino acids. V lost 5 bases and J 0 bases, leaving 21 bases between the germline ends. The CDR3 region is CARSFHSGWEPSYEQYF. The CDR3 region has the DNA TGTGCCAGAAGTTTCCACTCCGGGTGGGAGCCCTCCTACGAGCAGTACTTC.

The chain links TRBV3-1 (or the pseudogene TRBV3-2) to TRBJ2-1; D possibly corresponds to TRBD2 (6 bases). The CDR3 is 18 amino acids. The V end lost 0 bases, the J end lost 0 bases, and 15 bases lay between the germline ends. Per germline, CDR1 LGHDT and CDR2 YNNKEL (reference sequence). This CDR3 is CASSQDRGVLSSYNEQFF. The CDR3 nucleotides are TGTGCCAGCAGCCAAGATCGCGGGGTATTAAGCTCCTACAATGAGCAGTTCTTC.

The sample holds one count of this clone. V is TRBV7-2 and J is TRBJ1-2; 11 bases line up with TRBD1. Trimming took 6 bases from V and 4 from J; bases not matched to a gene: 13. CDR1 and CDR2 (germline): SGHTA, FQGNSA. This CDR3 is built from 17 residues. CDR3 region: CASRTQRDRGTGYGYTF. The DNA for the CDR3 is TGTGCCAGCAGAACCCAACGGGACAGGGGGACTGGCTATGGCTACACCTTC.

This clone showed up just a few times. The chain links TRBV11-3 to TRBJ2-2; D might be TRBD1 or TRBD2, each matching 7 bases. Germline V lookup: CDR1 SGHNT, CDR2 YENEEA. Trimming took 0 bases from V and 2 from J, leaving 16 bases between them. This CDR3 region has 18 residues. The CDR3 here is CASSLDQGGTLNTGELFF. The CDR3 coding sequence is TGTGCCAGCAGCTTAGATCAGGGGGGGACCCTAAACACCGGGGAGCTGTTTTTT.

The V call is TRBV27, the J call TRBJ2-7, with D perhaps TRBD1 (6 bases). V lost 7 bases, J lost 2 bases, and 15 bases lay in between. The germline V gene encodes CDR1 MNHEY and CDR2 SMNVEV (reference sequence). The CDR3 has 14 residues. DNA of the CDR3: TGTGCCAGCACCCCCAGGGGTACGGCCTACGAGCAGTACTTC. Protein sequence: CASTPRGTAYEQYF.

The chain links TRBV11-3 to TRBJ2-2; D not certain. CDR3 length equals 16 residues. From germline, CDR1 is SGHNT and CDR2 YENEEA. The V end was cut by 5 bases, the J end by 3 bases, with 16 bases between. CDR3 protein: CASSPAPPRDTGELFF. CDR3 sequence (DNA): TGTGCCAGCAGCCCCGCGCCTCCTAGGGACACCGGGGAGCTGTTTTTT.

This chain uses TRBV12-3 or TRBV12-4 with TRBJ1-4, with D unclear. The CDR3 covers 13 residues. V was trimmed by 3 bases and J by 3 bases, leaving 5 bases between them. CDR3 amino acids: CASSLWANEKLFF. CDR3 DNA sequence: TGTGCCAGCAGTTTGTGGGCTAATGAAAAACTGTTTTTT.

The chain has TRBV19 and TRBJ2-1; 8 bases map to TRBD1. Germline assignment: CDR1 LNHDA and CDR2 SQIVND (reference sequence). V dropped 5 bases and J dropped 7; count of bases not matched to a gene: 10. This CDR3 comprises 15 residues. The CDR3 sequence: CASSLATGVMNEQFF. The CDR3 DNA reads as TGTGCCAGTAGTCTCGCGACAGGGGTTATGAATGAGCAGTTCTTC.

J is TRBJ1-1 and V is TRBV18; 10 bases match TRBD1. CDR3 length: 16 amino acids. The germline V gene has CDR1 KGHSH and CDR2 LQKENI. The trim removed 5 bases at V and 1 base at J, leaving 7 bases unmatched. CDR3 in amino acids: CASSMTGGASNTEAFF. CDR3 nucleotides: TGTGCCAGCTCAATGACAGGGGGCGCGTCGAACACTGAAGCTTTCTTT.

The chain joins TRBV27 to TRBJ2-1, with TRBD1 matching 7 bases. From germline, CDR1 is MNHEY and CDR2 SMNVEV (reference sequence). CDR3 length: 15 residues. V dropped 6 bases and J dropped 4; count of bases not matched to a gene: 9. The CDR3 DNA is TGTGCCAGCAGACCCAGACAGGGTGGGTACAATGAGCAGTTCTTC. Translating gives CASRPRQGGYNEQFF.

The chain joins TRBV28 to TRBJ1-5; TRBD1 is a possible D gene (6 bases). The CDR3 loop spans 15 amino acids. Trimming took off 2 bases at V and 3 bases at J, with 11 bases between the two ends. Germline CDR1 and CDR2: MDHEN and SYDVKM. The CDR3 DNA sequence: TGTGCCAGCAGTTTACTCACAGGGAACAATCAGCCCCAGCATTTT. Encoded protein: CASSLLTGNNQPQHF.

This CDR3 reads CASRPRLSSYEQYF. CDR3 nucleotide sequence: TGTGCCAGCAGACCCCGGTTGAGCTCCTACGAGCAGTACTTC. The genes are TRBV6-5 and TRBJ2-7; no clear D. This CDR3 has 14 residues. V was clipped by 6 bases and J by 0 bases, with 12 bases between them. Germline CDR1 and CDR2: MNHEY and SVGAGI.

The chain has TRBV19 and TRBJ2-4; a possible D gene is TRBD1 (5 bases). Germline V gene sequence: CDR1 LNHDA, CDR2 SQIVND (reference sequence). With 7 bases removed from V and 5 bases from J, the gap between germline ends came to 18 bases. CDR3 length: 15 residues. The CDR3 region is CASTKATGSENIQYF. The CDR3 nucleotides read TGTGCCAGTACCAAAGCCACAGGTTCCGAAAACATTCAGTACTTC.

This clone was detected a few times. This chain links TRBV5-6 with TRBJ2-7, with 8 bases matching TRBD2. The length of the CDR3 is 15 residues. The germline gives CDR1 SGHDT, CDR2 YYEEEE. The trim removed 0 bases at V and 5 bases at J, leaving 7 bases unmatched. The CDR3 sequence is CASSLVGREGDEQYF. Here the CDR3 DNA reads TGTGCCAGCAGCTTGGTAGGACGGGAGGGGGACGAGCAGTACTTC.

The V gene is TRBV25-1, the J gene TRBJ2-7, with D possibly called TRBD1 or TRBD2 (5 bases each). The CDR3 length is 13 residues. V was cut by 2 bases and J by 5 bases, with 10 bases left in between. CDR1 is MGHDK and CDR2 is SYGVNS in the germline V gene. DNA for the CDR3: TGTGCCAGCAGTGAAATTAGGGGAGACGAGCAGTACTTC. Its translation is CASSEIRGDEQYF.

The V gene is TRBV2, the J gene TRBJ1-1; 7 bases fit TRBD1. The ends lost 8 bases at V and 2 bases at J; junction bases unmatched: 8. CDR1 is SNHLY and CDR2 is FYNNEI in the germline V gene. The CDR3 is 14 amino acids. The CDR3: CASPTGAGNTEAFF. The CDR3 DNA follows: TGTGCCAGCCCCACAGGGGCGGGTAACACTGAAGCTTTCTTT.

This clone was detected once. The chain couples TRBV5-1 to TRBJ1-5; no definite D call. The ends were cut back, 0 bases at V and 6 bases at J, with 13 bases in the middle. The CDR3 extends over 15 amino acids. CDR1 and CDR2 from the germline V gene are SGHRS and YFSETQ. CDR3 coding DNA: TGCGCCAGCAGCTTGGAGGGAGACCTCGGTCAGCCCCAGCATTTT. It translates to CASSLEGDLGQPQHF.

This clone has just one count. This chain joins TRBV7-8 and TRBJ1-3; D ambiguous. Germline CDR1 is SGHVS and CDR2 is FQNEAQ. V lost 4 bases to trimming and J lost 0 bases, with 7 bases between them. This CDR3 has 14 amino acids. As DNA, the CDR3 is TGTGCCAGCAGCTGGAGCGGCTCTGGAAACACCATATATTTT. This gives the protein CASSWSGSGNTIYF.

This chain connects TRBV5-1 to TRBJ1-1, with D tentatively TRBD1 (5 bases). Germline V gene sequence: CDR1 SGHRS, CDR2 YFSETQ. This CDR3 has 14 amino acids. V lost 0 bases to trimming and J lost 7 bases, with 13 bases between them. Here the CDR3 reads CASSLALRQNEAFF. CDR3 coding DNA: TGCGCCAGCAGCTTGGCCCTTCGACAGAATGAAGCTTTCTTT.

The V call is TRBV2, the J call TRBJ1-1, with TRBD1 as a possible D gene (5 bases). The CDR3 is 13 residues long. V was clipped by 4 bases and J by 1 base, with 7 bases between them. Looked up from germline, CDR1 is SNHLY and CDR2 is FYNNEI. The CDR3: CASSGQSNTEAFF. CDR3 nucleotides: TGTGCCAGCAGTGGACAGTCGAACACTGAAGCTTTCTTT.

The V gene is TRBV6-5, the J gene TRBJ1-3; D ambiguous. V was cut by 2 bases and J by 3 bases, with 11 bases left in between. The CDR3 consists of 15 residues. CDR1 and CDR2 (germline): MNHEY, SVGAGI. The CDR3 loop is CASSYSEGIGNTIYF. Here the CDR3 DNA reads TGTGCCAGCAGTTACAGTGAAGGGATTGGAAACACCATATATTTT.

The gene calls are TRBV3-1 (or the pseudogene TRBV3-2) and TRBJ2-3; TRBD2 agrees at 9 bases. J gave up 6 bases and V 0 bases, and 13 bases lay outside the gene matches. The CDR3 has 18 residues. Germline loops: CDR1 LGHDT, CDR2 YNNKEL (reference sequence). The CDR3 sequence is CASSQDHSRGGHGDTQYF. The DNA for the CDR3 is TGTGCCAGCAGCCAAGATCATTCGCGGGGGGGCCACGGGGATACGCAGTATTTT.

The gene calls are TRBV6-5 and TRBJ1-2; D gene uncertain. Germline values: CDR1 MNHEY, CDR2 SVGAGI. V lost 4 bases and J lost 0, with 6 bases in between. The length of the CDR3 is 13 residues. The DNA for the CDR3 is TGTGCCAGCAGTTCAGGAACTAACTATGGCTACACCTTC. Translating it yields CASSSGTNYGYTF.

The genes are TRBV9 and TRBJ2-5, with D maybe TRBD2 (5 bases). Germline V gene lookup returns CDR1 SGDLS and CDR2 YYNGEE. V was trimmed by 4 bases and J by 0 bases, leaving 10 bases between them. The CDR3 runs to 14 residues. The CDR3 is CASSPTGYQETQYF. The CDR3 DNA is TGTGCCAGCAGCCCAACGGGGTACCAAGAGACCCAGTACTTC.

The CDR3 DNA is TGTGCCAGCAGTGCTACAGGGAGTAATCAGCCCCAGCATTTT. This encodes CASSATGSNQPQHF. The chain recombines TRBV25-1 with TRBJ1-5, with D possibly matching TRBD1 (6 bases). Trimming removed 4 bases from V and 4 bases from J, with 11 bases in between. Germline assignment: CDR1 MGHDK and CDR2 SYGVNS. The CDR3 sequence is 14 residues long.

This chain's CDR3 is CASSMSPGLSSYNEQFF. In DNA, the CDR3 is TGTGCCAGTAGTATGTCCCCAGGGTTAAGCTCCTACAATGAGCAGTTCTTC. The J gene is TRBJ2-1, the V gene TRBV19; D is possibly TRBD1 (5 bases). The V gene lost 3 bases and the J gene lost 0 bases, with 15 bases spanning the gap. The germline CDR1 and CDR2 sequences are LNHDA and SQIVND (reference sequence). The CDR3 extends over 17 amino acids.

V and J are TRBV4-1 and TRBJ2-3; perhaps TRBD2 as D (6 bases). The germline gives CDR1 MGHRA, CDR2 YSYEKL. The CDR3 extends over 15 amino acids. The ends were cut back, 4 bases at V and 0 bases at J, with 11 bases in the middle. CDR3 in DNA: TGCGCCAGCAGCCTAACGGGACTGAGCACAGATACGCAGTATTTT. Its translation: CASSLTGLSTDTQYF.